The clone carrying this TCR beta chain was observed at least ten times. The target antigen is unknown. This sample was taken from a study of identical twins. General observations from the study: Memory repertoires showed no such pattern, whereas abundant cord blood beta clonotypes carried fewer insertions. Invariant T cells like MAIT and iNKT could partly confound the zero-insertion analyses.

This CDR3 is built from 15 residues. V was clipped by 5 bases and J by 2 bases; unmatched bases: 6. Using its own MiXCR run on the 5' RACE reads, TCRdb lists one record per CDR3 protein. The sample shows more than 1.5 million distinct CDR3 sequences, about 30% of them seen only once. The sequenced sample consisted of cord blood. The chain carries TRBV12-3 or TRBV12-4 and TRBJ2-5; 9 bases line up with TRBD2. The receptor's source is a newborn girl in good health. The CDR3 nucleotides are TGTGCCAGCAGTGCCGGGACTAGCCTACAAGAGACCCAGTACTTC. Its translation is CASSAGTSLQETQYF.